Listed below are T cell receptor beta chains from one sample, sequenced in a study of cytomegalovirus exposure and HLA in healthy donors. Sequenced by immunoSEQ multiplex PCR; TCRdb stores in-frame clones only, minus some. Seen here are 85,000 to 110,000 clones, more than 75% observed once, and the top ten hold 10%. The sample comprised PBMCs. The receptor set was obtained from a woman aged 18-30 years in good health and CMV-seropositive. Both conserved end residues are part of each CDR3.

j_gene	v_gene	CDR3aa
TRBJ1-1	TRBV9	CASSGADSWTEAFF
TRBJ1-2	TRBV5-1	CASSFLGQGAPGYTF
TRBJ1-6	TRBV4-2	CASTTGDNSPLHF
TRBJ2-1	TRBV18	CASSLDRDPGGEQFF
TRBJ1-4	TRBV28	CASSLTGYGVEKLFF
TRBJ2-7	TRBV7-8	CASSFRSKDEQYF
TRBJ2-5	TRBV18	CASSPTQGSEETQYF
TRBJ1-1	TRBV19	CASSIRGRVGEAFF
TRBJ2-7	TRBV18	CASSPPGGPYEQYF
TRBJ1-5	TRBV5-8	CASSLRQLRQPQHF
TRBJ2-3	TRBV6-5	CASSQSTDTQYF
TRBJ1-1	TRBV5-4	CATALRQLNTEAFF
TRBJ1-2	TRBV19	CASSLGALYGYTF
TRBJ1-5	TRBV7-8	CASSIRGNQPQHF
TRBJ2-7	TRBV14	CASSQGRRGTAPREQYF
TRBJ2-1	TRBV7-9	CASSPQGGSQFF
TRBJ1-1	TRBV7-2	CASSNDITEAFF
TRBJ2-1	TRBV5-1	CASSLKAGSTYNEQFF
TRBJ2-1	TRBV9	CASSVGREYNEQFF
TRBJ2-3	TRBV10-3	CAISERPAGDVTQYF
TRBJ2-7	TRBV27	CASSLGQAGFYEQYF
TRBJ2-1	TRBV14	CASSLLGGGVYNEQFF
TRBJ2-2	TRBV11-2	CASSFGLAATNTGELFF
TRBJ2-1	TRBV11-2	CASSYLAGGNNEQFF
TRBJ1-1	TRBV5-5	CASSLAQGLNTEAFF
TRBJ2-1	TRBV19	CASSIVQKNNEQFF
TRBJ1-2	TRBV5-1	CASSSPAKSDRGSFNYGYTF
TRBJ1-2	TRBV7-9	CASSSKVGGHGYTF
TRBJ1-1	TRBV6-5	CASSYWGAEAFF
TRBJ1-1	TRBV18	CASSLTQGLSDTEAFF
TRBJ1-4	TRBV10-3	CAITRGPNEKLFF
TRBJ2-3	TRBV9	CASSGEAVSRVEVDTQYF
TRBJ1-5	TRBV19	CASSISGADQPQHF
TRBJ2-2	TRBV18	CASSGGQGNTGELFF
TRBJ2-1	TRBV29-1	CSAAPGGNEQFF
TRBJ2-1	TRBV7-9	CASSAQGLRSGEQFF
TRBJ1-5	TRBV4-1	CASSQDWTGNQPQHF
TRBJ2-7	TRBV13	CASSAQGSYEQYF
TRBJ2-7	TRBV6-5	CASSSPRTYEQYF
TRBJ1-6	TRBV5-1	CASSSRDRDNSPLHF
TRBJ2-7	TRBV5-1	CASSFSGVTGDYEQYF